These 8 T cell receptor beta chains share one sample of origin, sequenced in a study of human T cells and chemical hapten exposure. TCRdb fed the RACE reads into MiXCR, producing one record per CDR3 protein. In the table there are 42,000 or so distinct CDR3 sequences, under 5% of which are singletons. The time point here: patch test 1, 2 weeks after DPC sensitization. This sample's treatment: therapeutic diphenylcyclopropenone sensitization with weekly scalp DPC. The authors' total RNA extraction used unfractionated whole blood. Sample: whole blood, taken in connection with sensitization to the hapten diphenylcyclopropenone (DPC). The receptors derive from a man aged 50 or older with alopecia areata. Some clones in this sample may be carry-over from other donors' samples.

There are many counts of this clonotype. This chain links TRBV6-2 or TRBV6-3 with TRBJ2-1; 7 bases align to TRBD2. This CDR3 is 15 amino acids long. Germline CDR1 reads MNHEY; CDR2 reads SVGEGT. Trimming removed 6 bases from V and 4 bases from J; junction bases left unmatched: 9. DNA of the CDR3: TGTGCCAGCAGCCGACTAGCCCCTTCGTACAATGAGCAGTTCTTC. This sequence encodes CASSRLAPSYNEQFF.

This clonotype occurred many times. J is TRBJ1-4 and V is TRBV10-1, with D possibly matching TRBD1 (5 bases). In germline, CDR1 is WNHNN, CDR2 SYGVQD (reference sequence). The V gene lost 2 bases and the J gene lost 3 bases, with 16 bases spanning the gap. The CDR3 length is 17 residues. CDR3 coding DNA: TGCGCCAGCAGTGAGAATTCGGGGCTGATTCCTAATGAAAAACTGTTTTTT. Protein product: CASSENSGLIPNEKLFF.

The table lists this clonotype with many counts. The V call is TRBV18, the J call TRBJ1-3; D is unresolved. The germline V and J ends were trimmed by 0 bases and 0 bases, with 9 bases remaining between them. This CDR3 has 16 residues. Germline V CDR1 and CDR2: KGHSH, LQKENI. The CDR3 loop reads CASSPPSGGSGNTIYF. CDR3 sequence (DNA): TGTGCCAGCTCACCACCGAGCGGAGGCTCTGGAAACACCATATATTTT.

This clonotype was counted many times. This sequence joins TRBV6-2 or TRBV6-3 and TRBJ2-1, with unresolved D. From germline, CDR1 is MNHEY and CDR2 SVGEGT. With 4 bases removed from V and 3 bases from J, the gap between germline ends came to 7 bases. This CDR3 spans 13 amino acids. In DNA, the CDR3 is TGTGCCAGCAGTTTTGACCGCTACAATGAGCAGTTCTTC. Amino acids: CASSFDRYNEQFF.

There are many counts of this clonotype. The V call is TRBV6-1, the J call TRBJ1-1; a possible D gene is TRBD1 (5 bases). Trimming pared 4 bases from V and 11 bases from J, leaving 17 bases between. The CDR3 covers 13 residues. Germline CDR1 reads MNHNS; CDR2 reads SASEGT. CDR3 sequence (DNA): TGTGCCAGCAGTGTGGGGCCTTGGGCCCCGGCTTTCTTT. It codes for CASSVGPWAPAFF.

This clonotype was recorded many times. The gene calls are TRBV7-9 and TRBJ1-4; 8 bases align to TRBD1. The CDR3 is 15 residues long. The V and J ends lost 6 bases and 4 bases, in that order; junction bases with no gene match: 7. Germline values: CDR1 SEHNR, CDR2 FQNEAQ (reference sequence). CDR3 nucleotide sequence: TGTGCCAGCAGACCGGGGACAGGAAATAATGAAAAACTGTTTTTT. It specifies CASRPGTGNNEKLFF. The full variable domain, rest sourced from reference TRBV7-9 and TRBJ1-4, is DTGVSQNPRHKITKRGQNVTFRCDPISEHNRLYWYRQTLGQGPEFLTYFQNEAQLEKSRLLSDRFSAERPKGSFSTLEIQRTEQGDSAMYLCASRPGTGNNEKLFFGSGTQLSVL.

This clonotype showed up many times. The chain is built from TRBV7-2 and TRBJ2-7; D ambiguous. This CDR3 region has 14 residues. From germline, CDR1 is SGHTA and CDR2 FQGNSA. Deletions cut 1 base from V and 2 bases from J, with 9 bases between. CDR3 coding DNA: TGTGCCAGCAGCTTAGGAACACGCGCCTACGAGCAGTACTTC. This sequence encodes CASSLGTRAYEQYF.

At least ten counts were recorded for this clonotype. This chain connects TRBV28 to TRBJ1-2; no clear D. The CDR3 contains 13 residues. Germline V gene data show CDR1 as MDHEN and CDR2 as SYDVKM. V was cut by 2 bases and J by 4 bases, with 8 bases left in between. The CDR3 spells CASSLSAIYGYTF. The CDR3 DNA reads as TGTGCCAGCAGTTTAAGTGCAATCTATGGCTACACCTTC.